One and the same sample provided the 32 T cell receptor beta chains below, sequenced in a study of cytomegalovirus exposure and HLA in healthy donors (dated by TCRdb to the late 2010s). Library method: the immunoSEQ multiplex PCR assay. The source is immuneACCESS, and TCRdb retained only in-frame sequences with V and J called. Part of the clones is not carried over; for the studies checked, unresolved V genes explain less than half of this, and the remainder is unexplained. This sample has about 74,000 clones in its table, and approximately 95% of those were observed once. The top ten constitute roughly 1.5% of the sample. The sample consisted of PBMCs. The source of these receptors is a young man in good health and CMV-seropositive.

V gene TRBV27 combines with J gene TRBJ2-1, with 10 bases that match TRBD2. The germline gives CDR1 MNHEY, CDR2 SMNVEV (reference sequence). Trimming cost V 6 bases and J 10 bases; bases outside gene matches: 15. The CDR3 sequence is 16 residues long. In DNA, the CDR3 is TGTGCCAGCAGCTCGCCTCATACTAGCGGGAAAAACGAGCAGTTCTTC. Residues: CASSSPHTSGKNEQFF.

CDR3 protein: CASSFHSGSSTDTQYF. CDR3 coding DNA: TGTGCCAGCAGCTTTCATAGCGGGTCCAGCACAGATACGCAGTATTTT. The V and J genes are TRBV7-2 and TRBJ2-3, with TRBD2 matching 7 bases. The trim removed 3 bases at V and 0 bases at J, leaving 6 bases unmatched. The CDR3 spans 16 residues. CDR1 SGHTA and CDR2 FQGNSA come from the germline V gene.

The V gene is TRBV27, the J gene TRBJ2-7; perhaps TRBD2 as D (5 bases). The CDR3 runs to 14 residues. CDR1 and CDR2 from the germline V gene are MNHEY and SMNVEV (reference sequence). The V end was cut by 3 bases, the J end by 3 bases, with 12 bases between. In nucleotides, the CDR3 is TGTGCCAGCAGTTTCGCGGCGGGTAACTACGAGCAGTACTTC. Protein: CASSFAAGNYEQYF.

This sequence joins TRBV7-9 and TRBJ1-2; 8 bases fit TRBD1. CDR3 size: 16 residues. In germline, CDR1 is SEHNR, CDR2 FQNEAQ (reference sequence). V lost 4 bases and J lost 0; bases outside the gene matches: 7. The CDR3 DNA follows: TGTGCCAGCAGCTCAGGACAGGGCCCACCTAACTATGGCTACACCTTC. This sequence encodes CASSSGQGPPNYGYTF.

J is TRBJ2-7 and V is TRBV21-1; TRBD1 is the table's D call and was not checked against the DNA. TRBV21-1 is tagged as a pseudogene. CDR3 length: 13 residues. CDR3 protein: CASSKATSYEQYF. Here the CDR3 DNA reads TGTGCCAGCAGCAAAGCGACAAGTTACGAGCAGTACTTC.

V usage is TRBV13 and J usage is TRBJ1-2; TRBD1 matches 9 bases. The CDR3 consists of 15 residues. CDR1 and CDR2 from the germline V gene are PRHDT and FYEKMQ (reference sequence). The trim removed 5 bases at V and 4 bases at J, leaving 8 bases unmatched. The CDR3 loop is CASSQGQGWGYGYTF. In nucleotides, the CDR3 is TGTGCCAGCAGCCAGGGACAGGGTTGGGGCTATGGCTACACCTTC.

The rearrangement joins TRBV9 to TRBJ2-1; 10 bases are shared with TRBD2. The length of the CDR3 is 16 residues. V was clipped by 5 bases and J by 7 bases; unmatched bases: 12. CDR1 is SGDLS, CDR2 YYNGEE, per germline. The CDR3 spells CASRGRGLAGANEQFF. The DNA of the CDR3 is TGTGCCAGCAGGGGACGTGGGCTAGCGGGAGCGAATGAGCAGTTCTTC.

This chain joins TRBV20-1 and TRBJ2-1, with 7 positions matching TRBD2. Trimming cost V 8 bases and J 7 bases; bases outside gene matches: 2. CDR1 is DFQATT and CDR2 is SNEGSKA in the germline V gene (reference sequence). CDR3 length: 10 amino acids. This chain's CDR3 is CSISGNEQFF. DNA of the CDR3: TGCAGTATTAGCGGGAATGAGCAGTTCTTC.

V gene TRBV15 combines with J gene TRBJ1-1, with 9 bases lining up with TRBD1. This CDR3 is 13 amino acids long. V was pared by 5 bases and J by 4 bases, with 2 bases of the junction left unmatched. From germline, CDR1 is LNHNV and CDR2 YYDKDF (reference sequence). CDR3 region: CATSRTGVTEAFF. The DNA of the CDR3 is TGTGCCACCAGCCGGACAGGGGTCACTGAAGCTTTCTTT.

The chain is built from TRBV18 and TRBJ2-3; 10 nucleotides line up with TRBD2. The CDR3 is 15 residues long. The V and J ends lost 6 bases and 4 bases, in that order; junction bases with no gene match: 7. Germline assignment: CDR1 KGHSH and CDR2 LQKENI. Written as DNA, the CDR3 is TGTGCCAGCTCCGAAGCGGGAGGGCCCCCAGATACGCAGTATTTT. This sequence encodes CASSEAGGPPDTQYF.

J is TRBJ2-1 and V is TRBV7-2; D may be TRBD1 (5 bases). CDR3 length: 13 residues. Trimming shortened V by 5 bases and J by 3 bases, and 8 bases separated the two germline ends. Germline CDR1 is SGHTA and CDR2 is FQGNSA. For the CDR3, the DNA is TGTGCCAGCAGCCAGGGCCTCTACAATGAGCAGTTCTTC. This gives the protein CASSQGLYNEQFF.

This chain connects TRBV11-2 to TRBJ1-1, with D unresolved. With 0 bases removed from V and 5 bases from J, the gap between germline ends came to 4 bases. Germline V gives CDR1 SGHAT, CDR2 FQNNGV. CDR3 length: 12 amino acids. CDR3 region: CASSLESTEAFF. CDR3 nucleotide sequence: TGTGCCAGCAGCTTAGAATCGACTGAAGCTTTCTTT. Full variable domain (outside the CDR3, taken from reference TRBV11-2 and TRBJ1-1): EAGVAQSPRYKIIEKRQSVAFWCNPISGHATLYWYQQILGQGPKLLIQFQNNGVVDDSQLPKDRFSAERLKGVDSTLKIQPAKLEDSAVYLCASSLESTEAFFGQGTRLTVV.

The V call is TRBV7-9, the J call TRBJ2-7; a possible D gene is TRBD1 (7 bases). V was cut by 1 base and J by 4 bases, with 17 bases left in between. CDR3 length: 16 amino acids. CDR1 and CDR2 (germline): SEHNR, FQNEAQ (reference sequence). DNA for the CDR3: TGTGCCAGCAGCTTAGTGGGCGGGACAGATCCGTACGAGCAGTACTTC. Protein: CASSLVGGTDPYEQYF.

In this sample, this clone turned up once. This sequence joins TRBV19 and TRBJ2-7; maybe TRBD2 (7 bases). The germline V gene encodes CDR1 LNHDA and CDR2 SQIVND (reference sequence). The CDR3 runs to 15 residues. Trimming took 4 bases from V and 7 from J, leaving 20 bases between them. CDR3 sequence reads: CASSTPARGAREQYF. In nucleotides, the CDR3 is TGTGCCAGTAGTACCCCAGCTCGGGGGGCAAGGGAGCAGTACTTC.

The chain has TRBV28 and TRBJ1-5; D gene unclear. Germline-derived CDR1 and CDR2 are MDHEN and SYDVKM. Trimming left V 1 base short and J 4 bases short, with 8 bases between. The CDR3 extends over 14 amino acids. Written as DNA, the CDR3 is TGTGCCAGCAGTTTATCGAGCTTGAATCAGCCCCAGCATTTT. This translates into CASSLSSLNQPQHF.

This chain joins TRBV30 and TRBJ1-1, with D uncertain. Looked up from germline, CDR1 is GTSNPN and CDR2 is SVGIG (reference sequence). CDR3 size: 11 residues. Between the trimmed V and J ends, which lost 3 bases and 11 bases, there was a span of 13 bases. The CDR3 region is CAWSLGIGAFF. CDR3 nucleotides: TGTGCCTGGAGCCTCGGGATTGGTGCTTTCTTT.

V and J are TRBV29-1 and TRBJ2-3, with a possible D match to TRBD1 (6 bases). V was cut by 0 bases and J by 2 bases, with 12 bases left in between. Germline loops: CDR1 SQVTM, CDR2 ANQGSEA. The CDR3 loop spans 15 amino acids. CDR3 in DNA: TGCAGCGTTGAAGATCGGACAGTATCCACAGATACGCAGTATTTT. Translation: CSVEDRTVSTDTQYF.

The rearrangement uses TRBV28 and TRBJ2-5, with D tentatively TRBD1 (5 bases). Trimming shortened V by 7 bases and J by 2 bases, and 17 bases separated the two germline ends. The CDR3 contains 15 residues. Germline CDR1 reads MDHEN; CDR2 reads SYDVKM. CDR3 sequence: CASTPFDSLQETQYF. Written as DNA, the CDR3 is TGTGCCAGCACCCCCTTCGACAGTCTACAAGAGACCCAGTACTTC.

This clone was found once. V gene TRBV28 combines with J gene TRBJ2-3; 7 bases agree with TRBD2. The CDR3 is 16 amino acids. J gave up 0 bases and V 7 bases, and 10 bases lay outside the gene matches. Germline V gene lookup returns CDR1 MDHEN and CDR2 SYDVKM. The CDR3 loop reads CASNRPGRGSTDTQYF. For the CDR3, the DNA is TGTGCCAGCAACCGCCCAGGGAGGGGTAGCACAGATACGCAGTATTTT. Supplemented by reference TRBV28 and TRBJ2-3, the full variable domain reads DVKVTQSSRYLVKRTGEKVFLECVQDMDHENMFWYRQDPGLGLRLIYFSYDVKMKEKGDIPEGYSVSREKKERFSLILESASTNQTSMYLCASNRPGRGSTDTQYFGPGTRLTVL.

The chain combines TRBV4-1 with TRBJ2-7, with 7 bases lining up with TRBD2. The CDR3 is 12 residues long. CDR1 is MGHRA and CDR2 is YSYEKL in the germline V gene. After removal of 8 bases from V and 2 bases from J, the junction contained 3 bases not matched to a gene. CDR3 sequence (DNA): TGCGCCAGCTCGGGGGGAACCTACGAGCAGTACTTC. Encoded protein: CASSGGTYEQYF.

The chain uses TRBV10-2 and TRBJ2-7; 8 bases line up with TRBD1. CDR3 length: 14 residues. Germline V gene data show CDR1 as WSHSY and CDR2 as SAAADI. J lost 4 bases, V lost 7 bases, and 9 bases had no gene match. The chain's CDR3 is CASTPPTGGYEQYF. The CDR3, as DNA: TGCGCCAGCACGCCTCCCACAGGGGGTTACGAGCAGTACTTC.

CDR3 nucleotide sequence: TGTGCCAGCAGGGACAGGGGCTCCTACGAGCAGTACTTC. This sequence encodes CASRDRGSYEQYF. This rearrangement joins TRBV6-5 to TRBJ2-7, with 9 bases fitting TRBD1. The CDR3 spans 13 residues. The ends lost 6 bases at V and 0 bases at J; junction bases unmatched: 0. In germline, CDR1 is MNHEY, CDR2 SVGAGI.

The genes are TRBV28 and TRBJ2-7, with TRBD1 identical over 7 bases. Trimming took 5 bases from V and 3 from J; bases not matched to a gene: 7. Germline V CDR1 and CDR2: MDHEN, SYDVKM. The CDR3 contains 14 residues. As DNA, the CDR3 is TGTGCCAGCAGTGTCTCAGGGGGATTCTACGAGCAGTACTTC. Translation gives CASSVSGGFYEQYF.

The rearrangement uses TRBV4-2 and TRBJ2-1; no firm D call. V lost 1 base and J lost 0, with 10 bases in between. Germline V CDR1 and CDR2: LGHNA, YNFKEQ. The CDR3 has 16 residues. The CDR3 reads CASSQGPENSYNEQFF. DNA of the CDR3: TGTGCCAGCAGCCAAGGGCCTGAAAACTCCTACAATGAGCAGTTCTTC.

This rearrangement joins TRBV14 to TRBJ2-3; a weak D match, TRBD2 (5 bases). Deletions cut 4 bases from V and 2 bases from J, with 10 bases between. CDR1 is SGHDN, CDR2 FVKESK, per germline. The CDR3 totals 14 residues. The CDR3 reads CASSPWTSTDTQYF. The CDR3 DNA reads TGTGCCAGCAGCCCATGGACTTCCACAGATACGCAGTATTTT.

The CDR3 region has the DNA TGCGCCAGCAGCAGGGACGACAGGGGTTTCTCCTACGAGCAGTACTTC. This encodes CASSRDDRGFSYEQYF. The V and J genes are TRBV5-1 and TRBJ2-5; 8 bases match TRBD1. The J call is in doubt because the DNA end fits TRBJ2-7 better. This CDR3 is built from 16 residues. Germline-derived CDR1 and CDR2 are SGHRS and YFSETQ.

This clone was found once. The chain uses TRBV30 and TRBJ2-3; D gene unclear. Germline CDR1 GTSNPN, CDR2 SVGIG (reference sequence). This CDR3 has 12 amino acids. Trimming removed 2 bases from V and 4 bases from J, with 7 bases in between. The CDR3 is CAWSSQADTQYF. CDR3 bases: TGTGCCTGGAGTTCTCAGGCAGATACGCAGTATTTT.

CDR3 DNA: TGTGCCATCAGTGGGGGGGCCGGGGAGCTGTTTTTT. It is translated as CAISGGAGELFF. This chain links TRBV10-3 with TRBJ2-2, with D perhaps TRBD2 (6 bases). CDR1 ENHRY and CDR2 SYGVKD come from the germline V gene. This CDR3 contains 12 residues. V was trimmed by 4 bases and J by 6 bases, leaving 6 bases between them.

The chain uses TRBV11-2 and TRBJ2-7; 9 positions match TRBD1. V lost 4 bases and J lost 0; bases outside the gene matches: 4. Germline lookup yields CDR1 SGHAT and CDR2 FQNNGV. The CDR3 consists of 15 residues. The CDR3 region has the DNA TGTGCCAGCAGCTCACAGGGGGCAAGCTCCTACGAGCAGTACTTC. This sequence encodes CASSSQGASSYEQYF.

The V call is TRBV1, the J call TRBJ2-5; TRBD1 is taken as the D call from the table, unchecked against the DNA. TRBV1 constitutes a pseudogene. The CDR3 covers 16 residues. As DNA, the CDR3 is TGCACCAGCAGCCAAGATAGGGGAACTTTCCAAGAGACCCAGTACTTC. The encoded protein is CTSSQDRGTFQETQYF.

This rearrangement joins TRBV28 to TRBJ2-7; perhaps TRBD2 as D (5 bases). The CDR3 consists of 10 residues. The germline V gene has CDR1 MDHEN and CDR2 SYDVKM. V was cut by 10 bases and J by 5 bases, with 9 bases left in between. The CDR3 nucleotides are TGTGCCACCGGAGGACACGAGCAGTACTTC. Translated: CATGGHEQYF.

This chain uses TRBV28 with TRBJ2-1; D is uncertain. The CDR3 covers 11 residues. Trimming took 3 bases from V and 5 from J, leaving 2 bases between them. CDR1 and CDR2 (germline): MDHEN, SYDVKM. The CDR3 DNA reads as TGTGCCAGCAGTTTTAACAATGAGCAGTTCTTC. This sequence encodes CASSFNNEQFF.